The 12 T cell receptor beta chains below were found in one sample sequenced in a study of tumor-infiltrating lymphocytes in primary liver carcinoma (dated by TCRdb to the late 2010s). Sequencing took place on an Illumina HiSeq 2500. TCRbeta-specific cDNA was reverse-transcribed from approximately 500 ng total RNA using a constant-region primer and ProtoScript II reverse transcriptase. Construction of the TCRbeta libraries relied on three nested rounds of multiplex PCR, following a slightly modified ARM-PCR procedure. Each of the first two PCR rounds ran for approximately 10 cycles using multiplex TRBV1-TRBV30 forward primers together with a Cbeta reverse primer. TCRdb reworked the public reads: Q25 trimming with fastp, MiXCR clone assembly, productive beta chains retained. Identical CDR3 protein sequences are pooled into one entry, listed with their most common genes and DNA. The sample includes 180,000 or so distinct CDR3 sequences, with less than 65% observed a single time. The top ten hold around three quarters of the sample.

RNA from unsorted whole blood was extracted with TRIzol reagent, and germline DNA was obtained with the DNeasy Blood & Tissue kit. Material for sequencing was peripheral blood. These receptors came from a middle-aged man with primary liver carcinoma and hepatitis B virus infection.

About this clonotype: The CDR3 carries no conserved terminal phenylalanine or tryptophan, so it likely arises from a read error. This chain joins TRBV6-5 and TRBJ2-6, with 7 positions matching TRBD1. The CDR3 extends over 17 amino acids. Trimming at V came to 4 bases and at J to 1 base, leaving 7 bases not matched to a gene. Germline V gene lookup returns CDR1 MNHEY and CDR2 SVGAGI. This CDR3 reads CASSSPGQTSGANVLTL. The DNA of the CDR3 is TGTGCCAGCAGTTCTCCGGGACAGACATCTGGGGCCAACGTCCTGACTCTC.

The chain carries TRBV30 and TRBJ2-7, with TRBD2 matching 14 bases. The CDR3 is made up of 15 amino acids. Germline values: CDR1 GTSNPN, CDR2 SVGIG (reference sequence). V trimming: 3 bases; J trimming: 3 bases; junction bases outside the gene matches: 4. The CDR3 DNA follows: TGTGCCTGGAGCGCCGGGACTAGCGGGGGCTACGAGCAGTACTTC. Amino acids: CAWSAGTSGGYEQYF.

To note about this clonotype: A much larger clone is a single base away; this may be a read error. The J gene is TRBJ2-3, the V gene TRBV6-4, with 8 bases that match TRBD2. The CDR3 spans 16 residues. Trimming cost V 0 bases and J 0 bases; bases outside gene matches: 2. Germline-derived CDR1 and CDR2 are MRHNA and SNTAGT. CDR3 nucleotide sequence: TGTGCCAGCAGTGACTCGGCTAGCGGGAGCACAGATACGCAGTATTTT. This codes for CASSDSASGSTDTQYF.

The rearrangement links TRBV30 to TRBJ2-7; D is tentatively TRBD1 or TRBD2 (5 bases each). V shed 1 base and J shed 8 bases, with 9 bases lying between them. Germline V CDR1 and CDR2: GTSNPN, SVGIG (reference sequence). The CDR3 spans 11 residues. The CDR3 spells CAWSAGSKQYF. For the CDR3, the DNA is TGTGCCTGGAGTGCAGGGAGCAAGCAGTACTTC.

The chain couples TRBV10-2 to TRBJ1-1; TRBD1 aligns across 7 bases. J was trimmed by 0 bases and V by 4 bases; bases with no gene match: 2. The CDR3 extends over 14 amino acids. CDR1 and CDR2 from the germline V gene are WSHSY and SAAADI. CDR3 amino acids: CASSGTGLNTEAFF. The CDR3 bases are TGCGCCAGCAGTGGGACAGGCCTGAACACTGAAGCTTTCTTT.

This clonotype was seen at least ten times. The CDR3 DNA is TGTGCCAGCCGGACCCCAAGGAACACCGGGGAGCTGTTTTTT. Its protein product is CASRTPRNTGELFF. The chain joins TRBV11-2 to TRBJ2-2; D remains ambiguous. The CDR3 runs to 14 residues. V dropped 8 bases and J dropped 1 base, with 11 bases sitting between them. Germline V gives CDR1 SGHAT, CDR2 FQNNGV.

This chain connects TRBV12-3 or TRBV12-4 to TRBJ2-2; D remains unclear. This CDR3 contains 13 residues. Trimming pared 3 bases from V and 1 base from J, leaving 3 bases between. In DNA, the CDR3 is TGTGCCAGCAGTTTCAGGAACACCGGGGAGCTGTTTTTT. Protein sequence: CASSFRNTGELFF.

Only one count was recorded for this clonotype. The CDR3 carries no conserved terminal phenylalanine or tryptophan, so it likely arises from a read error. The chain combines TRBV6-5 with TRBJ1-6; D is ambiguous. Looked up from germline, CDR1 is MNHEY and CDR2 is SVGAGI. The CDR3 extends over 14 amino acids. V was pared by 2 bases and J by 9 bases, with 11 bases between. CDR3: CASSYGGGGSPLHL. In DNA form, the CDR3 reads TGTGCCAGCAGTTACGGTGGTGGAGGTTCACCCCTCCACTTA.

This clonotype is a singleton in its sample. This rearrangement joins TRBV10-3 to TRBJ2-6; 7 bases match TRBD2. This CDR3 region has 16 residues. V shed 1 base and J 0 bases; nucleotides not matched to a gene: 0. The germline CDR1 and CDR2 sequences are ENHRY and SYGVKD. DNA for the CDR3: TGTGCCATCAGTGAGTGGGAGGGCTCTGGGGCCAACGTCCTGACTTTC. Translating it yields CAISEWEGSGANVLTF.

The rearrangement joins TRBV7-9 to TRBJ2-2; D may be TRBD2 (6 bases). CDR1 is SEHNR and CDR2 is FQNEAQ in the germline V gene (reference sequence). The V end lost 9 bases, the J end lost 5 bases, and 16 bases lay between the germline ends. The length of the CDR3 is 14 residues. The CDR3 sequence is CASTLLEGTGELFF. As DNA, the CDR3 is TGTGCCAGTACTCTCCTGGAGGGGACCGGGGAGCTGTTTTTT.

This clonotype occurred once. Germline and junction disagree at one end, which may indicate a read error. The chain carries TRBV11-2 and TRBJ2-5; a possible D gene is TRBD1 (7 bases). The germline gives CDR1 SGHAT, CDR2 FQNNGV. The CDR3 extends over 13 amino acids. CDR3 residues: CASQWIRGETQHF. CDR3 sequence (DNA): TGTGCCAGCCAATGGATCAGGGGGGAGACCCAACACTTC.

To note about this clonotype: Its ends do not fully match the called genes, so a read error is possible. The V gene is TRBV5-1, the J gene TRBJ2-1, with D possibly TRBD2 on 5 matching bases. From germline, CDR1 is SGHRS and CDR2 YFSETQ. This CDR3 region has 13 residues. The CDR3: CASSLTSLDEQLF. CDR3 bases: TGCGCCAGCAGCTTAACTAGTTTGGATGAGCAGCTCTTC.